This T cell receptor (beta chain) was documented in a study of tumor-infiltrating lymphocytes in localized non-small cell lung cancer. Notes on this clone: Its specificity is not known.

V lost 1 base and J lost 0, with 7 bases in between. The CDR3 has 16 amino acids. Germline V lookup: CDR1 SEHNR, CDR2 FQNEAQ (reference sequence). Repertoires were generated with immunoSEQ multiplex PCR, while TCRdb's copy carries only in-frame clones and drops some. Among roughly 16,000 clones, under 75% were seen once, and the ten largest hold approximately 5.4%. Study outcomes and limitations: Higher tumor T cell infiltration than in uninvolved lung was supported by TCRbeta sequencing. Not all patients were TCR sequenced, owing to tissue quantity.

This TCR derives from a human donor with non-small cell lung cancer. The chain has TRBV7-9 and TRBJ2-6; D is undetermined. The sample consisted of lung tumor tissue. CDR3 region: CASSLGLSSGANVLTF. As DNA, the CDR3 is TGTGCCAGCAGCTTAGGGCTGAGCTCTGGGGCCAACGTCCTGACTTTC. Using reference TRBV7-9 and TRBJ2-6 for the parts outside the CDR3, the full variable domain is DTGVSQNPRHKITKRGQNVTFRCDPISEHNRLYWYRQTLGQGPEFLTYFQNEAQLEKSRLLSDRFSAERPKGSFSTLEIQRTEQGDSAMYLCASSLGLSSGANVLTFGAGSRLTVL.